This passage covers 24 T cell receptor beta chains from one sample sequenced in a study of blood T cell repertoires in COVID-19. Measured with immunoSEQ multiplex PCR; TCRdb has only the in-frame clones, and not every one. Of 200,000 to 300,000 clones listed, more than 85% were seen once; the top ten hold roughly 8.3%. The material sequenced was PBMCs or T cells enriched from blood (not recorded which). The receptors were gathered from a man aged 35-49 years who had recovered from COVID-19.

J is TRBJ2-5 and V is TRBV11-1, with a tentative D call TRBD1 (5 bases). CDR1 is SGHAT, CDR2 FQDESV, per germline (reference sequence). Trimming pared 3 bases from V and 5 bases from J, leaving 16 bases between. This CDR3 is 15 amino acids long. The CDR3 spells CASSFRGGQAETQYF. CDR3 coding DNA: TGTGCCAGCAGCTTTAGGGGTGGGCAGGCGGAGACCCAGTACTTC.

The chain uses TRBV29-1 and TRBJ2-7; TRBD1 might be the D (6 bases). The CDR3 covers 13 residues. V was cut by 4 bases and J by 2 bases, with 12 bases left in between. Germline CDR1 SQVTM, CDR2 ANQGSEA. CDR3 sequence: CSVAQTGTYEQYF. For the CDR3, the DNA is TGCAGCGTTGCTCAGACAGGTACCTACGAGCAGTACTTC.

This chain connects TRBV9 to TRBJ2-3; tentatively, D is TRBD2 (5 bases). From germline, CDR1 is SGDLS and CDR2 YYNGEE. V shed 0 bases and J shed 3 bases, with 11 bases lying between them. There are 15 residues in the CDR3. Here the CDR3 reads CASSVEAWRTDTQYF. The CDR3 nucleotides read TGTGCCAGCAGCGTAGAGGCCTGGAGGACAGATACGCAGTATTTT. Filled out from reference TRBV9 and TRBJ2-3, the complete variable domain reads DSGVTQTPKHLITATGQRVTLRCSPRSGDLSVYWYQQSLDQGLQFLIQYYNGEERAKGNILERFSAQQFPDLHSELNLSSLELGDSALYFCASSVEAWRTDTQYFGPGTRLTVL.

V and J are TRBV24-1 and TRBJ2-2; 8 nucleotides line up with TRBD1. The CDR3 runs 16 residues. The germline V gene encodes CDR1 KGHDR and CDR2 SFDVKD. J gave up 5 bases and V 7 bases, and 11 bases lay outside the gene matches. The CDR3 region is CATSPRTGIKTGELFF. The CDR3 nucleotides are TGTGCCACCAGCCCCAGGACAGGGATTAAGACCGGGGAGCTGTTTTTT.

This rearrangement joins TRBV7-3 to TRBJ2-3, with 8 bases aligning to TRBD2. CDR1 SGHTA and CDR2 FQGTGA come from the germline V gene. Trimming took 2 bases from V and 0 from J; bases not matched to a gene: 4. This CDR3 contains 16 residues. In nucleotides, the CDR3 is TGTGCCAGCAGCTTAGGTCCTAGCGGGAGCACAGATACGCAGTATTTT. Translation: CASSLGPSGSTDTQYF.

The CDR3 DNA reads as TGTGCCAGCAGTTTAGGAGTCAACACCGGGGAGCTGTTTTTT. It yields the protein CASSLGVNTGELFF. This chain connects TRBV28 to TRBJ2-2; D remains ambiguous. Trimming took 2 bases from V and 2 from J, leaving 6 bases between them. CDR1 and CDR2 (germline): MDHEN, SYDVKM. The CDR3 is 14 residues long.

The CDR3 region is CASSLIPGRVAGELFF. CDR3 in DNA: TGTGCCAGCAGTTTGATTCCCGGGAGGGTCGCCGGGGAGCTGTTTTTT. The chain has TRBV27 and TRBJ2-2, with TRBD2 matching over 8 bases. V trimming: 3 bases; J trimming: 6 bases; junction bases outside the gene matches: 9. The CDR3 contains 16 residues. Germline V lookup: CDR1 MNHEY, CDR2 SMNVEV (reference sequence).

This clone was seen a few times. The chain links TRBV10-3 to TRBJ2-7, with D unresolved. The ends were cut back, 3 bases at V and 7 bases at J, with 7 bases in the middle. The CDR3 spans 11 residues. Looked up from germline, CDR1 is ENHRY and CDR2 is SYGVKD. The CDR3 region is CAISDLIEQYF. CDR3 nucleotides: TGTGCCATCAGTGATCTTATAGAGCAGTACTTC.

Comments on this clone: This sample also contains other DNA sequences that code for the same CDR3. The chain recombines TRBV19 with TRBJ1-1; 8 bases are a match to TRBD1. With V trimmed by 6 bases and J by 7 bases, 4 bases remained unmatched. The CDR3 totals 12 residues. In germline, CDR1 is LNHDA, CDR2 SQIVND (reference sequence). The CDR3 bases are TGTGCCAGTAGCCCTGACAGGGGTGAAGCTTTCTTT. Amino acid sequence: CASSPDRGEAFF.

This chain joins TRBV5-1 and TRBJ1-1; D gene unclear. V dropped 1 base and J dropped 1 base, with 8 bases sitting between them. The CDR3 covers 14 residues. Germline lookup yields CDR1 SGHRS and CDR2 YFSETQ. CDR3 nucleotide sequence: TGCGCCAGCAGCTTGTCATCGGGGAACACTGAAGCTTTCTTT. Encoded protein: CASSLSSGNTEAFF.

The V and J genes are TRBV10-3 and TRBJ2-5; possibly TRBD2 for D (6 bases). The CDR3 is 14 amino acids. Germline values: CDR1 ENHRY, CDR2 SYGVKD. V gave up 3 bases and J gave up 2 bases, with 10 bases separating them. CDR3 amino acids: CAISDSGDQETQYF. Written as DNA, the CDR3 is TGTGCCATCAGTGACTCGGGGGATCAAGAGACCCAGTACTTC.

The chain couples TRBV27 to TRBJ1-2, with D possibly being TRBD1 (5 bases). There are 13 residues in the CDR3. Germline CDR1 and CDR2: MNHEY and SMNVEV (reference sequence). The ends were cut back, 6 bases at V and 1 base at J, with 9 bases in the middle. The CDR3, as DNA: TGTGCCAGCAGCCTCAGGGATAACTATGGCTACACCTTC. Protein: CASSLRDNYGYTF.

V usage is TRBV7-3 and J usage is TRBJ2-3; 7 bases are shared with TRBD2. Germline CDR1 and CDR2: SGHTA and FQGTGA. This CDR3 spans 15 amino acids. Trimming cost V 1 base and J 5 bases; bases outside gene matches: 6. CDR3 coding DNA: TGTGCCAGCAGCTTAATGGCGGGAGACGGAGATACGCAGTATTTT. Translating gives CASSLMAGDGDTQYF.

The chain recombines TRBV7-2 with TRBJ2-1; D might be TRBD2 (5 bases). The CDR3 runs to 17 residues. V was pared by 4 bases and J by 7 bases, with 23 bases between. Germline V gives CDR1 SGHTA, CDR2 FQGNSA. CDR3 protein: CASSSSLNVRGWNEQFF. The CDR3 nucleotides are TGTGCCAGCAGCTCTAGCCTCAATGTCCGGGGTTGGAATGAGCAGTTCTTC.

J is TRBJ2-7 and V is TRBV11-2; 7 positions match TRBD1. The CDR3 length is 16 residues. The germline gives CDR1 SGHAT, CDR2 FQNNGV. The trim removed 1 base at V and 3 bases at J, leaving 9 bases unmatched. In DNA, the CDR3 is TGTGCCAGCAGCTTAGCCCCCGGGACAGAGTTCTACGAGCAGTACTTC. It encodes CASSLAPGTEFYEQYF.

V usage is TRBV12-5 and J usage is TRBJ1-2, with D possibly being TRBD1 (6 bases). Germline CDR1 reads LGHNT; CDR2 reads FRNRAP. The CDR3 is 15 residues long. The V and J ends lost 5 bases and 6 bases respectively, with 19 bases between them. The CDR3 protein is CASGPEWGTTHGYTF. The CDR3 DNA sequence: TGTGCTAGTGGTCCCGAGTGGGGGACAACCCATGGCTACACCTTC.

CDR3 sequence: CASSQVVTENNSPLHF. The CDR3 bases are TGTGCCAGCAGCCAAGTTGTGACAGAGAATAATTCACCCCTCCACTTT. This chain uses TRBV4-2 with TRBJ1-6; D is possibly TRBD1 (5 bases). The CDR3 runs 16 residues. Trimming left V 1 base short and J 5 bases short, with 12 bases between. The germline V gene encodes CDR1 LGHNA and CDR2 YNFKEQ.

V and J are TRBV18 and TRBJ1-5; D possibly corresponds to TRBD1 (6 bases). V lost 6 bases and J 3 bases, leaving 12 bases between the germline ends. CDR3 length: 14 amino acids. Germline-derived CDR1 and CDR2 are KGHSH and LQKENI. The CDR3 spells CASSPRQDNQPQHF. The CDR3 DNA reads TGTGCCAGCTCCCCTAGACAGGACAATCAGCCCCAGCATTTT.

This rearrangement joins TRBV28 to TRBJ2-7, with D possibly matching TRBD1 (6 bases). The V end was cut by 3 bases, the J end by 5 bases, with 17 bases between. CDR3 length: 15 residues. Germline loops: CDR1 MDHEN, CDR2 SYDVKM. The CDR3 loop is CASSFLVTGLHEQYF. CDR3 sequence (DNA): TGTGCCAGCAGTTTCCTCGTAACAGGGCTCCACGAGCAGTACTTC.

V gene TRBV4-2 combines with J gene TRBJ1-2, with unresolved D. Germline V gene data show CDR1 as LGHNA and CDR2 as YNFKEQ. CDR3 length: 14 residues. V gave up 0 bases and J gave up 2 bases, with 7 bases separating them. The CDR3 here is CASSQDRVNYGYTF. The CDR3 region has the DNA TGTGCCAGCAGCCAAGATCGGGTAAACTATGGCTACACCTTC.

In DNA, the CDR3 is TGCAGCGTTGTGGTGCCAGGGGGCACGGAGACCCAGTACTTC. Protein product: CSVVVPGGTETQYF. The genes are TRBV29-1 and TRBJ2-5; 8 nucleotides match TRBD1. This CDR3 is built from 14 residues. Trimming removed 4 bases from V and 5 bases from J; junction bases left unmatched: 9. Germline V lookup: CDR1 SQVTM, CDR2 ANQGSEA. Full variable domain (outside the CDR3, taken from reference TRBV29-1 and TRBJ2-5): SAVISQKPSRDICQRGTSLTIQCQVDSQVTMMFWYRQQPGQSLTLIATANQGSEATYESGFVIDKFPISRPNLTFSTLTVSNMSPEDSSIYLCSVVVPGGTETQYFGPGTRLLVL.

V is TRBV15 and J is TRBJ1-4, with 9 nucleotides matching TRBD1. V shed 1 base and J 10 bases; nucleotides not matched to a gene: 10. Germline V gives CDR1 LNHNV, CDR2 YYDKDF (reference sequence). The CDR3 extends over 16 amino acids. The CDR3 reads CATSRGIGTGFTKLFF. CDR3 nucleotides: TGTGCCACCAGCAGAGGGATTGGGACAGGGTTTACAAAACTGTTTTTT.

The chain recombines TRBV10-1 with TRBJ1-1; the match to TRBD1 covers 7 bases. Germline V lookup: CDR1 WNHNN, CDR2 SYGVQD (reference sequence). V was pared by 5 bases and J by 0 bases, with 3 bases of the junction left unmatched. The length of the CDR3 is 14 residues. In DNA, the CDR3 is TGCGCCAGCAGTCGGGACAGCTTGAACACTGAAGCTTTCTTT. Translation: CASSRDSLNTEAFF.

The table lists this clone with a count of one. This chain links TRBV7-2 with TRBJ2-1; the D is unclear. The V gene lost 5 bases and the J gene lost 9 bases, with 14 bases spanning the gap. In germline, CDR1 is SGHTA, CDR2 FQGNSA. The CDR3 is 13 amino acids. CDR3 sequence (DNA): TGTGCCAGCAGCCTACCTGGCGGTGTTGAGCAGTTCTTC. Protein: CASSLPGGVEQFF.